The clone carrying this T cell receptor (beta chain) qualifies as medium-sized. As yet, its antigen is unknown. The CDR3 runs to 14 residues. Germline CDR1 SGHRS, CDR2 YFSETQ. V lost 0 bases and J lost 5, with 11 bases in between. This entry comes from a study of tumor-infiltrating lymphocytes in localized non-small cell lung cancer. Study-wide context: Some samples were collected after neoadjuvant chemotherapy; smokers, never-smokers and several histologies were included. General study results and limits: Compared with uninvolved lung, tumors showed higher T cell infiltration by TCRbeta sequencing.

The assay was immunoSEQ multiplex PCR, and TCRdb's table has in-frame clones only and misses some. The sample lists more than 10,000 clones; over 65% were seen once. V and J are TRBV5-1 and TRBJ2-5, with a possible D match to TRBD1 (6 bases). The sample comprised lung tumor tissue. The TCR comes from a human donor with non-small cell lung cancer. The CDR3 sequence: CASSLEGDRETQYF. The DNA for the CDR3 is TGCGCCAGCAGCTTGGAGGGGGACCGCGAGACCCAGTACTTC.